This T cell receptor beta chain was sequenced for a study of blood T cells in healthy people across ages. A second PCR of 7 to 11 cycles used a sample-barcoded 5' primer and a J-beta primer mix. Using its own MiXCR run on the 5' RACE reads, TCRdb lists one record per CDR3 protein. The sample gives fewer than 1,000,000 distinct CDR3 sequences, about half of which show up once; 15% to 20% is in the top ten. V was cut by 6 bases and J by 4 bases, with 15 bases left in between. CDR1 and CDR2 from the germline V gene are SQVTM and ANQGSEA. The CDR3 extends over 13 amino acids. The clonotype comes from a man at least 80 years old in good health. V and J are TRBV29-1 and TRBJ2-5; no clear D. The material sequenced was blood. The CDR3 sequence is CSVERHKGETQYF. The CDR3, as DNA: TGCAGCGTGGAAAGGCATAAGGGAGAGACCCAGTACTTC.